The next 25 T cell receptor beta chains were all read from a single sample in a study of blood T cell repertoires in COVID-19. Generated by immunoSEQ multiplex PCR, the TCRdb table keeps only in-frame clones and is missing some. The sample consists of approximately 200,000 clones, roughly four fifths of them appearing once. What was sequenced was PBMCs or T cells enriched from blood (not recorded which). These receptors came from a middle-aged man who had recovered from COVID-19.

A few counts support this clone. The chain combines TRBV5-4 with TRBJ1-1; 10 bases match TRBD1. The germline CDR1 and CDR2 sequences are SGHNT and YYREEE (reference sequence). V shed 4 bases and J 4 bases; nucleotides not matched to a gene: 7. The CDR3 runs 15 residues. CDR3 amino acids: CASSVRTGGGTEAFF. Here the CDR3 DNA reads TGTGCCAGCAGCGTGAGGACAGGGGGAGGCACTGAAGCTTTCTTT.

The chain couples TRBV6-5 to TRBJ2-7, with a possible D match to TRBD1 (5 bases). Germline CDR1 is MNHEY and CDR2 is SVGAGI. The CDR3 totals 13 residues. Deletions cut 5 bases from V and 1 base from J, with 9 bases between. In DNA, the CDR3 is TGTGCCAGCAGTAACCGACAGTCCTACGAGCAGTACTTC. It specifies CASSNRQSYEQYF.

J is TRBJ1-1 and V is TRBV12-3 or TRBV12-4; 7 positions agree with TRBD1. The CDR3 has 13 amino acids. Trimming took 5 bases from V and 1 from J; bases not matched to a gene: 1. CDR3 in amino acids: CASSRTGNTEAFF. CDR3 nucleotide sequence: TGTGCCAGCAGTCGGACAGGGAACACTGAAGCTTTCTTT.

The rearrangement links TRBV5-5 to TRBJ1-5; no reliable D call. Germline loops: CDR1 SGHKS, CDR2 YYEKEE (reference sequence). The CDR3 runs to 17 residues. V was pared by 4 bases and J by 4 bases, with 21 bases between. CDR3: CASSMLPGRAGNQPQHF. CDR3 DNA: TGTGCCAGCAGCATGTTACCCGGGAGGGCGGGGAATCAGCCCCAGCATTTT.

The chain links TRBV28 to TRBJ2-3; TRBD1 aligns across 7 bases. This CDR3 region has 15 residues. The junction had 5 bases not matched to a gene; V was cut back by 3 bases and J by 2 bases. From germline, CDR1 is MDHEN and CDR2 SYDVKM. CDR3 coding DNA: TGTGCCAGCAGTTTCGAACAGGGGTCCACAGATACGCAGTATTTT. Translated: CASSFEQGSTDTQYF.

Comments on this clone: The sample carries other DNA sequences with the same CDR3. V is TRBV18 and J is TRBJ2-1, with D perhaps TRBD2 (6 bases). This CDR3 region has 14 residues. Per the germline V gene, CDR1 is KGHSH and CDR2 is LQKENI. Trimming left V 3 bases short and J 7 bases short, with 13 bases between. CDR3 protein: CASSPGTPGNEQFF. The DNA of the CDR3 is TGTGCCAGCTCACCGGGGACTCCAGGTAATGAGCAGTTCTTC.

V usage is TRBV5-1 and J usage is TRBJ2-1; D not resolved. There are 16 residues in the CDR3. From germline, CDR1 is SGHRS and CDR2 YFSETQ. Trimming took 0 bases from V and 0 from J, leaving 10 bases between them. The CDR3 loop is CASSLDSGGSYNEQFF. The CDR3 DNA reads as TGCGCCAGCAGCTTGGACTCCGGTGGCTCCTACAATGAGCAGTTCTTC.

This chain uses TRBV18 with TRBJ2-3, with TRBD2 as a possible D gene (6 bases). Per germline, CDR1 KGHSH and CDR2 LQKENI. The CDR3 extends over 18 amino acids. With 3 bases removed from V and 6 bases from J, the gap between germline ends came to 25 bases. DNA of the CDR3: TGTGCCAGCTCACCCGCAATAGGGCGGGGCACCGCGGGGGATACGCAGTATTTT. Protein: CASSPAIGRGTAGDTQYF.

The rearrangement joins TRBV7-9 to TRBJ1-1; D remains unclear. The germline CDR1 and CDR2 sequences are SEHNR and FQNEAQ (reference sequence). V lost 1 base, J lost 0 bases, and 9 bases lay in between. The CDR3 has 15 amino acids. The CDR3 protein is CASSLDGRMNTEAFF. The CDR3 DNA reads TGTGCCAGCAGCTTAGATGGCAGGATGAACACTGAAGCTTTCTTT.

V and J are TRBV7-3 and TRBJ2-1; 8 bases map to TRBD2. V was clipped by 3 bases and J by 4 bases; unmatched bases: 2. Germline loops: CDR1 SGHTA, CDR2 FQGTGA. The length of the CDR3 is 14 residues. The CDR3 DNA reads TGTGCCAGCAGCTTCACGGGAGGGTACAATGAGCAGTTCTTC. Its protein is CASSFTGGYNEQFF.

This clone was recorded once. The chain combines TRBV9 with TRBJ1-4, with D unclear. This CDR3 has 13 residues. V was clipped by 3 bases and J by 8 bases, with 11 bases between them. The germline CDR1 and CDR2 sequences are SGDLS and YYNGEE. CDR3 region: CASSGSSREKLFF. DNA of the CDR3: TGTGCCAGCAGCGGCTCATCTCGGGAAAAACTGTTTTTT. Supplemented by reference TRBV9 and TRBJ1-4, the full variable domain reads DSGVTQTPKHLITATGQRVTLRCSPRSGDLSVYWYQQSLDQGLQFLIQYYNGEERAKGNILERFSAQQFPDLHSELNLSSLELGDSALYFCASSGSSREKLFFGSGTQLSVL.

The rearrangement links TRBV10-3 to TRBJ1-6, with TRBD1 matching over 8 bases. Germline lookup yields CDR1 ENHRY and CDR2 SYGVKD. V shed 11 bases and J 6 bases; nucleotides not matched to a gene: 12. This CDR3 region has 15 residues. In DNA form, the CDR3 reads TGTGCCGCTGACTCAGGGGGCGAACCTAATTCACCCCTCCACTTT. Protein sequence: CAADSGGEPNSPLHF.

The chain joins TRBV24-1 to TRBJ2-1; the match to TRBD2 covers 9 bases. V shed 9 bases and J 2 bases; nucleotides not matched to a gene: 4. Germline lookup yields CDR1 KGHDR and CDR2 SFDVKD. The CDR3 loop spans 14 amino acids. The CDR3 here is CATGASGTYNEQFF. CDR3 bases: TGTGCCACCGGGGCTAGCGGGACCTACAATGAGCAGTTCTTC.

There are a few counts of this clone. J is TRBJ1-2 and V is TRBV9; weak D call: TRBD1 (5 bases). Germline values: CDR1 SGDLS, CDR2 YYNGEE. The CDR3 is made up of 14 amino acids. Trimming cost V 6 bases and J 4 bases, with 16 bases left between them. CDR3 residues: CASTPSDSPYGYTF. CDR3 DNA: TGTGCCAGCACCCCCTCAGACAGCCCCTATGGCTACACCTTC.

This clone was seen a single time. The chain joins TRBV27 to TRBJ2-1; D is unclear. CDR1 and CDR2 (germline): MNHEY, SMNVEV (reference sequence). The CDR3 has 14 residues. With 7 bases removed from V and 4 bases from J, the gap between germline ends came to 14 bases. This chain's CDR3 is CASTSLALYNEQFF. CDR3 nucleotides: TGTGCCAGCACCTCCCTCGCACTTTACAATGAGCAGTTCTTC.

V gene TRBV7-9 combines with J gene TRBJ2-7; D is undetermined. This CDR3 contains 13 residues. The V gene's germline CDR1 is SEHNR and CDR2 FQNEAQ (reference sequence). Trimming pared 2 bases from V and 3 bases from J, leaving 8 bases between. The CDR3 coding sequence is TGTGCCAGCAGCTTAAAACAGAGCTACGAGCAGTACGTC. Its protein product is CASSLKQSYEQYV.

This sequence joins TRBV9 and TRBJ2-5; unclear D gene. Trimming shortened V by 1 base and J by 0 bases, and 4 bases separated the two germline ends. The CDR3 totals 13 residues. Germline CDR1 SGDLS, CDR2 YYNGEE. CDR3: CASSVHNQETQYF. The CDR3 nucleotides read TGTGCCAGCAGCGTACACAACCAAGAGACCCAGTACTTC. The full variable domain, rest sourced from reference TRBV9 and TRBJ2-5, is DSGVTQTPKHLITATGQRVTLRCSPRSGDLSVYWYQQSLDQGLQFLIQYYNGEERAKGNILERFSAQQFPDLHSELNLSSLELGDSALYFCASSVHNQETQYFGPGTRLLVL.

This chain uses TRBV19 with TRBJ1-5; 12 nucleotides align to TRBD1. The junction had 7 bases not matched to a gene; V was cut back by 10 bases and J by 6 bases. Germline V gives CDR1 LNHDA, CDR2 SQIVND (reference sequence). The CDR3 is made up of 14 amino acids. The CDR3 coding sequence is TGTGCCACCTCCGGGACAGGGGGCTCTCAGCCCCAGCATTTT. The encoded protein is CATSGTGGSQPQHF.

This rearrangement joins TRBV6-1 to TRBJ2-2, with 10 bases that match TRBD2. CDR3 length: 18 residues. V shed 3 bases, J shed 0 bases, and the junction held 7 bases outside the gene matches. Per the germline V gene, CDR1 is MNHNS and CDR2 is SASEGT. This CDR3 is CASSDQPGLAANTGELFF. The CDR3 region has the DNA TGTGCCAGCAGTGACCAGCCAGGACTAGCGGCGAACACCGGGGAGCTGTTTTTT.

This clone was detected only a few times. This chain uses TRBV18 with TRBJ1-1; the match to TRBD1 covers 7 bases. V gave up 4 bases and J gave up 10 bases; unmatched junction bases: 9. Germline CDR1 KGHSH, CDR2 LQKENI. This CDR3 has 13 residues. This chain's CDR3 is CASSQDREASAFF. The CDR3 nucleotides are TGTGCCAGCTCACAAGACAGGGAGGCCTCAGCTTTCTTT.

The V call is TRBV4-2, the J call TRBJ2-3, with 8 bases aligning to TRBD2. Trimming cost V 4 bases and J 2 bases; bases outside gene matches: 8. The CDR3 runs to 16 residues. Germline V gene data show CDR1 as LGHNA and CDR2 as YNFKEQ. CDR3 DNA: TGTGCCAGCAGCCCCACCCTAGCGGGCTACACAGATACGCAGTATTTT. It codes for CASSPTLAGYTDTQYF.

There are a few counts of this clone. The V gene is TRBV5-5, the J gene TRBJ2-7, with 10 bases identical to TRBD1. The CDR3 runs 19 residues. Germline V gene lookup returns CDR1 SGHKS and CDR2 YYEKEE (reference sequence). The V gene end was trimmed by 1 base and the J gene end by 2 bases; junction bases not matched to a gene: 15. The CDR3 bases are TGTGCCAGCAGCTTGACTCCGGGACAGGGGATGGTTTTGCCCTACGAGCAGTACGTC. It encodes CASSLTPGQGMVLPYEQYV.

The rearrangement uses TRBV29-1 and TRBJ2-1; possibly TRBD1 for D (5 bases). V was shortened by 4 bases and J by 8 bases, with 18 bases between the two germline ends. The CDR3 sequence is 14 residues long. Germline loops: CDR1 SQVTM, CDR2 ANQGSEA. Here the CDR3 reads CSVVGHSVKYEQFF. CDR3 bases: TGCAGCGTTGTAGGACACTCGGTGAAGTATGAGCAGTTCTTC.

This chain's CDR3 is CASRNRSSNQPQHF. CDR3 bases: TGTGCCAGCAGAAACAGGTCTAGCAATCAGCCCCAGCATTTT. The chain joins TRBV27 to TRBJ1-5; the D gene is possibly TRBD1 (5 bases). Germline values: CDR1 MNHEY, CDR2 SMNVEV (reference sequence). Trimming shortened V by 6 bases and J by 0 bases, and 9 bases separated the two germline ends. The CDR3 length is 14 residues.

This clone showed up just a few times. The chain couples TRBV6-5 to TRBJ1-2, with 7 bases matching TRBD1. Germline-derived CDR1 and CDR2 are MNHEY and SVGAGI. CDR3 size: 12 residues. Trimming at V came to 6 bases and at J to 10 bases, leaving 8 bases not matched to a gene. The CDR3 here is CASSTRGTDYTF. As DNA, the CDR3 is TGTGCCAGCAGCACCAGAGGGACAGACTACACCTTC.